This T cell receptor (beta chain) comes out of a study of PD-L1 blockade in urothelial cancer. The repertoire was sequenced with immunoSEQ multiplex PCR; TCRdb's copy has only in-frame clones and lacks some. The data hold approximately 50,000 clones, with more than 75% observed a single time. Time point: peripheral blood 6 weeks after treatment start. Sequenced material: PBMCs, taken around atezolizumab (anti-PD-L1) treatment. The receptor comes from a man in his 60s with urothelial cancer.

CDR3 bases: TGTGCCAGCAGCTTAACGACTAGCGGGGGGTCCGGGGGTACGCAGTATTTT. Translating it yields CASSLTTSGGSGGTQYF. This chain connects TRBV7-3 to TRBJ2-3; 13 bases fit TRBD2. The ends lost 0 bases at V and 8 bases at J; junction bases unmatched: 8. The CDR3 is made up of 17 amino acids. Germline CDR1 and CDR2: SGHTA and FQGTGA.